This T cell receptor (beta chain) was profiled in a study of human T cells and chemical hapten exposure. The time point here: patch test 2, 6 weeks after DPC sensitization. Treatment meaning: therapeutic diphenylcyclopropenone sensitization with weekly scalp DPC. TCRdb used MiXCR to reprocess the RACE reads, holding one entry per CDR3 protein. In the table there are 350,000 to 400,000 distinct CDR3 sequences, nearly 6.5% of which are singletons. In its sample, this clonotype was seen a few times. The CDR3 covers 13 residues. Germline V gives CDR1 MDHEN, CDR2 SYDVKM. Between the trimmed V and J ends, which lost 4 bases and 3 bases, there was a span of 10 bases.

The receptor was derived from a woman aged 18-30 years with alopecia areata. Some clones in this sample may be carry-over from other donors' samples. The material sequenced was whole blood, taken in connection with sensitization to the hapten diphenylcyclopropenone (DPC). The chain is built from TRBV28 and TRBJ2-7; D unclear. The DNA of the CDR3 is TGTGCCAGCAGTTCCCTCCTCAGCTACGAGCAGTACTTC. Protein: CASSSLLSYEQYF.